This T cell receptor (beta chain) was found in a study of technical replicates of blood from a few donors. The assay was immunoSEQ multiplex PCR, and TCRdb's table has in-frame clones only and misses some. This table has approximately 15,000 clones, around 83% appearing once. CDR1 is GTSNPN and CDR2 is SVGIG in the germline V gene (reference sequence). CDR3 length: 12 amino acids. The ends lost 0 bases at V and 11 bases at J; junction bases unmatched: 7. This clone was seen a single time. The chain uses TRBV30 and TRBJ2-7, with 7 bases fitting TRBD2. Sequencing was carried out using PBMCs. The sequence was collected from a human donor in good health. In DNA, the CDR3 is TGTGCCTGGAGTGTACGGGCAGGGAGGGAGTACTTC. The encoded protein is CAWSVRAGREYF.